The 25 T cell receptor beta chains below come from one sample, sequenced in a study of T-cell reconstitution after alpha-beta-depleted transplantation in children. Unique molecular identifiers were used in preparing the TCRbeta library. TCRdb used MiXCR to reprocess the PCR reads, holding one entry per CDR3 protein. This sample has 240,000 or so distinct CDR3 sequences, with 6.5% to 9% found just once. This specimen consisted of PBMCs, mostly from graft donor cells, obtained 180 days after TCRalphabeta/CD19-depleted stem cell transplant. Receptor source: a male patient under 18 who had a stem cell transplant for acute lymphoblastic leukemia, so the T cells may come from the graft donor.

CDR3 nucleotides: TGTGCCAGCTCACCACCTTCTTGGGTTACTGAAGCTTTCTTT. It translates to CASSPPSWVTEAFF. V usage is TRBV18 and J usage is TRBJ1-1; D not certain. Trimming cost V 0 bases and J 5 bases, with 10 bases left between them. This CDR3 is 14 amino acids long. The germline V gene has CDR1 KGHSH and CDR2 LQKENI.

This rearrangement joins TRBV10-3 to TRBJ2-7; no firm D call. The V end lost 3 bases, the J end lost 5 bases, and 17 bases lay between the germline ends. The CDR3 sequence is 15 residues long. CDR1 and CDR2 from the germline V gene are ENHRY and SYGVKD. CDR3 sequence reads: CAISDPWLVGDEQYF. Here the CDR3 DNA reads TGTGCCATCAGTGACCCATGGCTAGTTGGTGACGAGCAGTACTTC.

Many counts were recorded for this clonotype. The rearrangement joins TRBV12-3 or TRBV12-4 to TRBJ1-4; D call uncertain. Trimming left V 4 bases short and J 8 bases short, with 5 bases between. This CDR3 has 11 amino acids. The CDR3: CASSSREKLFF. Written as DNA, the CDR3 is TGTGCCAGCAGTTCAAGGGAAAAACTGTTTTTT.

This clonotype occurred many times. This chain connects TRBV7-3 to TRBJ2-5; D perhaps matches TRBD2 (5 bases). The CDR3 totals 15 residues. Germline assignment: CDR1 SGHTA and CDR2 FQGTGA. V was pared by 5 bases and J by 5 bases, with 18 bases between. The CDR3 loop reads CASSPYPGNEETQYF. The CDR3 DNA sequence: TGTGCCAGCAGCCCCTACCCCGGGAATGAGGAGACCCAGTACTTC.

This clonotype was seen only a few times. CDR3: CSAEQGLSYEQYF. CDR3 in DNA: TGCAGTGCCGAACAGGGACTATCCTACGAGCAGTACTTC. The gene calls are TRBV20-1 and TRBJ2-7; a possible D gene is TRBD2 (7 bases). V was pared by 6 bases and J by 1 base, with 13 bases between. The CDR3 runs 13 residues. Per the germline V gene, CDR1 is DFQATT and CDR2 is SNEGSKA (reference sequence).

As concerns this clonotype: Just one base apart from a much larger clone, this may be a read error. It is unclear where the CDR3 begins or ends on the DNA, so no DNA is shown, and the CDR3 is as TCRdb lists it. The rearrangement joins TRBV19 to TRBJ1-1; the table's D call, TRBD1, has no DNA check behind it. The germline V gene has CDR1 LNHDA and CDR2 SQIVND (reference sequence). The CDR3 spans 14 amino acids, including both terminal residues. Here the CDR3 reads CASSMFAGGTEALF.

This clonotype was recorded many times. The germline gene is not matched at one end of the junction; a read error may be the cause. The J gene is TRBJ2-2, the V gene TRBV7-7; the match to TRBD1 covers 10 bases. The germline gives CDR1 SSHAT, CDR2 FNYEAQ (reference sequence). CDR3 size: 18 residues. CDR3: CASSLGTGALFNTGELFF. The CDR3 DNA sequence: TGTGCTAGCAGCTTGGGGACAGGGGCCTTATTCAACACCGGGGAGCTGTTTTTT.

The sample holds many counts of this clonotype. The V and J genes are TRBV15 and TRBJ2-1, with TRBD2 matching over 7 bases. From germline, CDR1 is LNHNV and CDR2 YYDKDF (reference sequence). J lost 1 base, V lost 0 bases, and 9 bases had no gene match. The CDR3 has 18 amino acids. The CDR3 coding sequence is TGTGCCACCAGCAGAGATATGGGCGGGAGTGTGTCCTACAATGAGCAGTTCTTC. The encoded protein is CATSRDMGGSVSYNEQFF. Based on the CDR3 plus reference TRBV15 and TRBJ2-1, the full variable domain is DAMVIQNPRYQVTQFGKPVTLSCSQTLNHNVMYWYQQKSSQAPKLLFHYYDKDFNNEADTPDNFQSRRPNTSFCFLDIRSPGLGDTAMYLCATSRDMGGSVSYNEQFFGPGTRLTVL.

This clonotype was recorded at least ten times. The chain has TRBV4-2 and TRBJ2-2, with 7 bases fitting TRBD2. Germline V gene lookup returns CDR1 LGHNA and CDR2 YNFKEQ. Unmatched junction bases numbered 2, after V lost 1 base and J lost 0 bases. CDR3 length: 16 residues. The CDR3: CASSQGGGANTGELFF. CDR3 nucleotide sequence: TGTGCCAGCAGCCAAGGGGGGGGGGCGAACACCGGGGAGCTGTTTTTT.

At least ten counts were recorded for this clonotype. This chain uses TRBV7-6 with TRBJ2-7, with no clear D. The CDR3 consists of 15 residues. Trimming took off 3 bases at V and 0 bases at J, with 12 bases between the two ends. Germline V CDR1 and CDR2: SGHVS, FNYEAQ. Written as DNA, the CDR3 is TGTGCCAGCAGCTTGAAGGGTGCGAGCTCCTACGAGCAGTACTTC. Translation: CASSLKGASSYEQYF.

This clonotype occurred many times. The CDR3 protein is CASSFTGGLLETQYF. The CDR3 DNA reads as TGTGCCAGCAGTTTCACAGGTGGACTTCTGGAGACCCAGTACTTC. The chain is built from TRBV28 and TRBJ2-5; D may be TRBD1 or TRBD2 (5 bases each). Germline loops: CDR1 MDHEN, CDR2 SYDVKM. Deletions cut 3 bases from V and 5 bases from J, with 16 bases between. The CDR3 loop spans 15 amino acids.

This clonotype has ten or more counts. CDR3 region: CASSPRDEQFF. The CDR3, as DNA: TGTGCCAGCAGTCCTCGGGATGAGCAGTTCTTC. The chain uses TRBV12-3 or TRBV12-4 and TRBJ2-1, with D unclear. The CDR3 is 11 amino acids. Trimming removed 5 bases from V and 8 bases from J, with 7 bases in between.

This clonotype was counted at least ten times. The CDR3 region is CSARAPVSSGNTIYF. CDR3 DNA sequence: TGCAGTGCTAGAGCTCCAGTGAGCTCTGGAAACACCATATATTTT. V usage is TRBV20-1 and J usage is TRBJ1-3; D is unclear. This CDR3 is 15 amino acids long. CDR1 and CDR2 (germline): DFQATT, SNEGSKA (reference sequence). V was cut by 1 base and J by 0 bases, with 10 bases left in between.

This clonotype occurred many times. The rearrangement joins TRBV12-3 or TRBV12-4 to TRBJ2-1, with 7 bases that match TRBD2. Trimming at V came to 3 bases and at J to 9 bases, leaving 5 bases not matched to a gene. This CDR3 contains 13 residues. The DNA for the CDR3 is TGTGCCAGCAGTTTCATCGCGGGGGTTGAGCAGTTCTTC. This codes for CASSFIAGVEQFF.

This clonotype was seen at least ten times. This chain joins TRBV20-1 and TRBJ2-3; 7 bases are a match to TRBD1. The CDR3 covers 16 residues. Germline V gene sequence: CDR1 DFQATT, CDR2 SNEGSKA (reference sequence). V lost 0 bases and J lost 2; bases outside the gene matches: 8. The CDR3 DNA reads TGCAGTGCTAGAGATTTCGACAGGGATTCCACAGATACGCAGTATTTT. Its translation: CSARDFDRDSTDTQYF.

The table lists this clonotype with a few counts. V is TRBV12-3 or TRBV12-4 and J is TRBJ1-2, with D tentatively TRBD1 (5 bases). V was trimmed by 2 bases and J by 3 bases, leaving 10 bases between them. CDR3 length: 14 residues. CDR3 protein: CASSLKGRYYGYTF. For the CDR3, the DNA is TGTGCCAGCAGTTTAAAGGGGCGCTACTATGGCTACACCTTC.

This clonotype was seen many times. DNA for the CDR3: TGCGCCAGCAGCTTGGACAGGGAGCACTCTGGGGCCAACGTCCTGACTTTC. Its translation is CASSLDREHSGANVLTF. The rearrangement joins TRBV5-1 to TRBJ2-6; D is possibly TRBD1 (6 bases). CDR1 is SGHRS and CDR2 is YFSETQ in the germline V gene. The CDR3 has 17 amino acids. V was cut by 0 bases and J by 0 bases, with 10 bases left in between.

This clonotype has just a few counts. This chain links TRBV7-9 with TRBJ1-4; tentative D call: TRBD1 (5 bases). This CDR3 is 13 amino acids long. Per the germline V gene, CDR1 is SEHNR and CDR2 is FQNEAQ (reference sequence). Trimming cost V 6 bases and J 8 bases, with 13 bases left between them. This CDR3 is CASRTTGGEKLFF. Written as DNA, the CDR3 is TGTGCCAGCAGAACTACAGGCGGCGAAAAACTGTTTTTT. Filled out from reference TRBV7-9 and TRBJ1-4, the complete variable domain reads DTGVSQNPRHKITKRGQNVTFRCDPISEHNRLYWYRQTLGQGPEFLTYFQNEAQLEKSRLLSDRFSAERPKGSFSTLEIQRTEQGDSAMYLCASRTTGGEKLFFGSGTQLSVL.

This clonotype was seen many times. This chain connects TRBV28 to TRBJ1-1; a possible D gene is TRBD1 (5 bases). The V and J ends lost 3 bases and 4 bases respectively, with 12 bases between them. This CDR3 has 14 residues. In germline, CDR1 is MDHEN, CDR2 SYDVKM. The CDR3 loop reads CASSLGGGSTEAFF. The CDR3 region has the DNA TGTGCCAGCAGTTTGGGGGGAGGGAGCACTGAAGCTTTCTTT. Using reference TRBV28 and TRBJ1-1 for the parts outside the CDR3, the full variable domain is DVKVTQSSRYLVKRTGEKVFLECVQDMDHENMFWYRQDPGLGLRLIYFSYDVKMKEKGDIPEGYSVSREKKERFSLILESASTNQTSMYLCASSLGGGSTEAFFGQGTRLTVV.

This clonotype was observed many times. The gene calls are TRBV2 and TRBJ2-5; D possibly corresponds to TRBD2 (5 bases). This CDR3 contains 13 residues. V was shortened by 5 bases and J by 5 bases, with 12 bases between the two germline ends. CDR1 is SNHLY and CDR2 is FYNNEI in the germline V gene. This CDR3 is CASSRTPGETQYF. For the CDR3, the DNA is TGTGCCAGCAGTAGGACTCCTGGGGAGACCCAGTACTTC.

This clonotype has only one observation. A clone one base away is much larger, so this may be a read error. The chain employs TRBV2 and TRBJ2-2, with 7 bases identical to TRBD1. This CDR3 comprises 15 residues. Trimming removed 6 bases from V and 4 bases from J; junction bases left unmatched: 8. The germline CDR1 and CDR2 sequences are SNHLY and FYNNEI. The CDR3 DNA is TGTGCCAGCAGGGTCGGGACAGCTACCACCGGGGAGCTGTTTTTT. This sequence encodes CASRVGTATTGELFF.

In its sample, this clonotype was seen many times. V gene TRBV21-1 combines with J gene TRBJ2-7; TRBD1, the D gene given by the table, was not confirmed from the DNA. TRBV21-1 is a listed pseudogene. The CDR3 loop spans 12 amino acids. The CDR3 is CASEDRLKEQYF. The CDR3 DNA reads TGTGCCAGCGAGGACAGGCTAAAAGAGCAGTACTTC.

This clonotype occurred many times. The genes are TRBV7-9 and TRBJ2-2; no definite D call. Germline values: CDR1 SEHNR, CDR2 FQNEAQ (reference sequence). Between the trimmed V and J ends, which lost 6 bases and 0 bases, there was a span of 5 bases. The length of the CDR3 is 13 residues. CDR3 loop: CASRQSNTGELFF. The CDR3 coding sequence is TGTGCCAGCAGGCAGTCGAACACCGGGGAGCTGTTTTTT. The variable domain in full, completed from reference TRBV7-9 and TRBJ2-2, reads DTGVSQNPRHKITKRGQNVTFRCDPISEHNRLYWYRQTLGQGPEFLTYFQNEAQLEKSRLLSDRFSAERPKGSFSTLEIQRTEQGDSAMYLCASRQSNTGELFFGEGSRLTVL.

This clonotype was observed many times. The J gene is TRBJ2-2, the V gene TRBV6-2 or TRBV6-3, with D uncertain. V was pared by 7 bases and J by 2 bases, with 8 bases between. The CDR3 has 13 residues. Germline values: CDR1 MNHEY, CDR2 SVGEGT. The chain's CDR3 is CASTQANTGELFF. The CDR3 DNA is TGTGCCAGCACCCAAGCTAACACCGGGGAGCTGTTTTTT.

About this clonotype: Since a much larger clone is just one base distant, this may be a read error. V is TRBV18 and J is TRBJ2-2; 8 bases line up with TRBD2. The CDR3 extends over 16 amino acids. From germline, CDR1 is KGHSH and CDR2 LQKENI. CDR3 sequence reads: CASSPRNSGTTAELFF. The DNA of the CDR3 is TGTGCCAGCTCACCACGGAATAGCGGGACTACCGCGGAGCTGTTTTTT. The complete variable domain, with remaining parts taken from reference TRBV18 and TRBJ2-2, reads NAGVMQNPRHLVRRRGQEARLRCSPMKGHSHVYWYRQLPEEGLKFMVYLQKENIIDESGMPKERFSAEFPKEGPSILRIQQVVRGDSAAYFCASSPRNSGTTAELFFGEGSRLTVL.